A single sample is the source of the 5 T cell receptor beta chains below, sequenced in a study of T cells after yellow fever vaccination. TCRdb reprocessed the 5' RACE reads via MiXCR and lists one record per CDR3 protein. In the table there are under 600,000 distinct CDR3 sequences, just over 20% of which are singletons. The sequences come from PBMCs, collected around 3 weeks after the first yellow fever vaccination. These receptors were taken from a man in his late teens or twenties who received the YFV17D yellow fever vaccine.

The chain employs TRBV6-2 or TRBV6-3 and TRBJ1-5; 7 bases map to TRBD1. The CDR3 has 17 residues. Germline lookup yields CDR1 MNHEY and CDR2 SVGEGT. V shed 6 bases and J 0 bases; nucleotides not matched to a gene: 11. Here the CDR3 reads CASSPRTGTVSNQPQHF. As DNA, the CDR3 is TGTGCCAGCAGCCCGAGAACCGGGACAGTTAGCAATCAGCCCCAGCATTTT.

This clonotype was observed a few times. Written as DNA, the CDR3 is TGTGCCAGCAGCTTAGCCCCGACCGCAGAAAAACTGTTTTTT. It encodes CASSLAPTAEKLFF. The chain carries TRBV7-2 and TRBJ1-4; the D is unclear. CDR1 and CDR2 (germline): SGHTA, FQGNSA. V dropped 0 bases and J dropped 8 bases, with 10 bases sitting between them. This CDR3 spans 14 amino acids. The variable domain in full, with the rest retrieved from reference TRBV7-2 and TRBJ1-4, is GAGVSQSPSNKVTEKGKDVELRCDPISGHTALYWYRQSLGQGLEFLIYFQGNSAPDKSGLPSDRFSAERTGGSVSTLTIQRTQQEDSAVYLCASSLAPTAEKLFFGSGTQLSVL.

This clonotype was counted between two and nine times. V usage is TRBV9 and J usage is TRBJ1-5, with D possibly TRBD1 on 5 matching bases. V gave up 0 bases and J gave up 7 bases, with 11 bases separating them. Germline V CDR1 and CDR2: SGDLS, YYNGEE. This CDR3 is built from 14 residues. CDR3 DNA: TGTGCCAGCAGCGTAGAGGGTGGGACCCAGCCCCAGCATTTT. It translates to CASSVEGGTQPQHF.

This clonotype was counted only a few times. V is TRBV12-3 or TRBV12-4 and J is TRBJ1-5, with TRBD1 identical over 8 bases. The CDR3 covers 15 residues. V was clipped by 7 bases and J by 6 bases; unmatched bases: 11. CDR3 in DNA: TGTGCCAGCACCCTTACTGGACAGGGAGTTCAGCCCCAGCATTTT. This codes for CASTLTGQGVQPQHF.

The rearrangement uses TRBV3-1 and TRBJ2-7; TRBD1 matches at 10 bases. Germline V lookup: CDR1 LGHDT, CDR2 YNNKEL (reference sequence). The CDR3 is 17 residues long. Trimming cost V 0 bases and J 2 bases; bases outside gene matches: 7. The CDR3 reads CASSQDRQGALTYEQYF. CDR3 DNA: TGTGCCAGCAGCCAAGATAGACAGGGGGCTTTAACCTACGAGCAGTACTTC.